The 21 T cell receptor beta chains below come from one sample, sequenced in a study of T cells in Graves' hyperthyroidism and ophthalmopathy. Amplification yielded TCR beta CDR3 regions, with RNA transcripts as the source. The TCR CDR3 was amplified in a first-round RT-PCR using the HTBI primer set. TCRdb re-derived calls from the multiplex PCR reads in MiXCR, one entry per CDR3 protein. The data hold hundreds of thousands of distinct CDR3 sequences, with 14% observed a single time. Sequenced: blood. The receptors originated from a woman between 18 and 29 years old with Graves' hyperthyroidism.

Many counts were recorded for this clonotype. The V gene is TRBV6-2 or TRBV6-3, the J gene TRBJ2-1, with TRBD2 matching over 7 bases. Losses at the gene ends were 3 bases for V and 8 bases for J; bases not matched to a gene: 16. Looked up from germline, CDR1 is MNHEY and CDR2 is SVGEGT. The CDR3 loop spans 17 amino acids. The CDR3 sequence: CASSYRRESYFPHEQFF. CDR3 coding DNA: TGTGCCAGCAGTTATCGGCGGGAGAGCTATTTCCCCCATGAGCAGTTCTTC.

This clonotype was found a few times. The chain uses TRBV18 and TRBJ1-5, with D possibly being TRBD1 (6 bases). Germline CDR1 and CDR2: KGHSH and LQKENI. The V and J ends lost 6 bases and 5 bases respectively, with 17 bases between them. CDR3 length: 15 amino acids. The CDR3 here is CASSRGAGLDQPQHF. CDR3 coding DNA: TGTGCCAGCTCCCGGGGGGCGGGCCTTGATCAGCCCCAGCATTTT.

There are a few counts of this clonotype. CDR3 bases: TGTGCCTGGAGTGTAACCCGGCAGGCAAAGGGCAATCAGCCCCAGCATTTT. This translates into CAWSVTRQAKGNQPQHF. The chain links TRBV30 to TRBJ1-5; D gene ambiguous. The CDR3 is 17 residues long. V shed 0 bases and J shed 2 bases, with 17 bases lying between them. CDR1 and CDR2 from the germline V gene are GTSNPN and SVGIG (reference sequence).

In regard to this clonotype: Being one base from a much bigger clone, this may be a read error. This sequence joins TRBV7-3 and TRBJ1-5; possibly TRBD1 for D (6 bases). The CDR3 length is 14 residues. From germline, CDR1 is SGHTA and CDR2 FQGTGA. The CDR3 spells CAGSGTGSNQPQHF. The DNA of the CDR3 is TGTGCCGGCAGCGGCACAGGGAGCAATCAGCCCCAGCATTTT.

This clonotype was picked up many times. The chain combines TRBV12-3 or TRBV12-4 with TRBJ2-7, with TRBD1 identical over 8 bases. Losses at the gene ends were 4 bases for V and 3 bases for J; bases not matched to a gene: 2. The CDR3 spans 13 residues. The CDR3 sequence: CASSWTGFYEQYF. The DNA of the CDR3 is TGTGCCAGCAGTTGGACAGGGTTCTACGAGCAGTACTTC.

In this sample, this clonotype turned up a few times. The rearrangement uses TRBV4-1 and TRBJ1-3; D remains ambiguous. From germline, CDR1 is MGHRA and CDR2 YSYEKL. The CDR3 covers 15 residues. Between the trimmed V and J ends, which lost 0 bases and 3 bases, there was a span of 9 bases. The CDR3 loop is CASSQDRGNGNTIYF. CDR3 sequence (DNA): TGCGCCAGCAGCCAAGATAGAGGGAATGGAAACACCATATATTTT.

The V and J genes are TRBV20-1 and TRBJ2-1; 9 positions match TRBD2. J gave up 0 bases and V 0 bases, and 12 bases lay outside the gene matches. The CDR3 is made up of 19 amino acids. Germline-derived CDR1 and CDR2 are DFQATT and SNEGSKA (reference sequence). CDR3 residues: CSARDWVAGEWGSYNEQFF. The CDR3 DNA follows: TGCAGTGCTAGAGATTGGGTAGCGGGGGAGTGGGGCTCCTACAATGAGCAGTTCTTC.

There are a few counts of this clonotype. The chain recombines TRBV7-9 with TRBJ2-1; D unclear. This CDR3 comprises 14 residues. Between the trimmed V and J ends, which lost 2 bases and 4 bases, there was a span of 9 bases. Germline CDR1 and CDR2: SEHNR and FQNEAQ (reference sequence). Here the CDR3 reads CASSLTNRYNEQFF. The DNA for the CDR3 is TGTGCCAGCAGCTTAACAAACAGATACAATGAGCAGTTCTTC.

This clonotype was observed a handful of times. The gene calls are TRBV2 and TRBJ1-1; D is perhaps TRBD1 (5 bases). The CDR3 length is 13 residues. The V end was cut by 6 bases, the J end by 1 base, with 9 bases between. Germline CDR1 and CDR2: SNHLY and FYNNEI. The CDR3 DNA reads TGTGCCAGCAGGCCGACAGCGAACACTGAAGCTTTCTTT. Its protein product is CASRPTANTEAFF.

This clonotype was observed a single time. The chain carries TRBV6-2 or TRBV6-3 and TRBJ1-6; 7 nucleotides match TRBD1. J was trimmed by 7 bases and V by 6 bases; bases with no gene match: 6. The CDR3 has 14 residues. Germline V CDR1 and CDR2: MNHEY, SVGEGT. CDR3 residues: CASSTDRFNSPLHF. CDR3 nucleotides: TGTGCCAGCAGCACGGACAGGTTCAATTCACCCCTCCACTTT.

There are many counts of this clonotype. The CDR3 region is CAIQTGEQYF. In nucleotides, the CDR3 is TGTGCCATTCAAACGGGGGAGCAGTACTTC. V gene TRBV2 combines with J gene TRBJ2-7; D may be TRBD2 (5 bases). V was trimmed by 10 bases and J by 7 bases, leaving 11 bases between them. The CDR3 is made up of 10 amino acids. The germline gives CDR1 SNHLY, CDR2 FYNNEI.

V is TRBV4-1 and J is TRBJ2-1, with TRBD2 identical over 7 bases. The length of the CDR3 is 14 residues. Germline CDR1 and CDR2: MGHRA and YSYEKL. V lost 0 bases and J lost 8; bases outside the gene matches: 4. DNA of the CDR3: TGCGCCAGCAGCCAAGATCGTGGGAGGGATGAGCAGTTCTTC. Translation gives CASSQDRGRDEQFF.

The chain carries TRBV29-1 and TRBJ1-1, with TRBD1 matching 8 bases. CDR3 length equals 16 residues. V was clipped by 7 bases and J by 0 bases; unmatched bases: 13. CDR1 and CDR2 (germline): SQVTM, ANQGSEA. CDR3 nucleotide sequence: TGCAGCGCCCGGCAGGAGTGGGACAGGCTGAACACTGAAGCTTTCTTT. Translating it yields CSARQEWDRLNTEAFF.

This clonotype was observed a handful of times. This chain joins TRBV12-5 and TRBJ1-1; D unclear. The CDR3 has 14 residues. V was shortened by 3 bases and J by 1 base, with 9 bases between the two germline ends. CDR1 and CDR2 (germline): LGHNT, FRNRAP. The CDR3 region is CASGFGKENTEAFF. The CDR3 DNA is TGTGCTAGTGGTTTCGGAAAAGAGAACACTGAAGCTTTCTTT.

V gene TRBV19 combines with J gene TRBJ2-1; 9 bases map to TRBD2. This CDR3 has 14 amino acids. J was trimmed by 3 bases and V by 11 bases; bases with no gene match: 8. Germline CDR1 is LNHDA and CDR2 is SQIVND (reference sequence). The CDR3 DNA reads as TGTGCCTCAAGGGAGCGGGGGGACTACAATGAGCAGTTCTTC. Translated, it gives CASRERGDYNEQFF.

This clonotype was detected ten times or more. The J gene is TRBJ2-7, the V gene TRBV28; a weak D match, TRBD2 (5 bases). V shed 6 bases and J shed 2 bases, with 17 bases lying between them. The CDR3 consists of 15 residues. Germline-derived CDR1 and CDR2 are MDHEN and SYDVKM. The CDR3 sequence is CASRPTGFNTYEQYF. CDR3 nucleotides: TGTGCCAGCAGGCCCACGGGGTTCAACACCTACGAGCAGTACTTC.

This clonotype appeared a few times. J is TRBJ2-1 and V is TRBV27; D is possibly TRBD2 (5 bases). The V gene's germline CDR1 is MNHEY and CDR2 SMNVEV (reference sequence). This CDR3 region has 15 residues. Trimming cost V 7 bases and J 1 base, with 14 bases left between them. This CDR3 reads CASNSVALSYNEQFF. The DNA for the CDR3 is TGTGCCAGCAATTCGGTAGCGCTTTCCTACAATGAGCAGTTCTTC.

In this sample, this clonotype turned up a few times. The chain is built from TRBV10-3 and TRBJ2-2; TRBD2 matches 11 bases. Germline V gene data show CDR1 as ENHRY and CDR2 as SYGVKD. J was trimmed by 6 bases and V by 6 bases; bases with no gene match: 6. The CDR3 contains 15 residues. CDR3: CAISPLAGVPGELFF. CDR3 nucleotide sequence: TGTGCCATCAGCCCACTAGCGGGAGTCCCCGGGGAGCTGTTTTTT.

This clonotype was picked up many times. This chain links TRBV29-1 with TRBJ2-5, with 7 bases that match TRBD1. V trimming: 5 bases; J trimming: 5 bases; junction bases outside the gene matches: 8. This CDR3 region has 13 residues. Germline lookup yields CDR1 SQVTM and CDR2 ANQGSEA. In DNA form, the CDR3 reads TGCAGCGTTCCGACAGGGACCAGGGAGACCCAGTACTTC. Translated, it gives CSVPTGTRETQYF.

This clonotype was observed a handful of times. The rearrangement links TRBV2 to TRBJ1-4, with D unresolved. This CDR3 comprises 14 residues. V was clipped by 6 bases and J by 2 bases, with 10 bases between them. Germline CDR1 SNHLY, CDR2 FYNNEI. CDR3 DNA sequence: TGTGCCAGCAGATCCGGACTTACTAATGAAAAACTGTTTTTT. This encodes CASRSGLTNEKLFF.

This clonotype was observed many times. This chain connects TRBV3-1 to TRBJ1-1; D call uncertain. Germline loops: CDR1 LGHDT, CDR2 YNNKEL (reference sequence). There are 15 residues in the CDR3. Trimming removed 4 bases at V and 4 bases at J, with 16 bases between. CDR3 sequence reads: CASSPGGASGTEAFF. DNA of the CDR3: TGTGCCAGCAGCCCCGGCGGAGCCTCGGGCACTGAAGCTTTCTTT.